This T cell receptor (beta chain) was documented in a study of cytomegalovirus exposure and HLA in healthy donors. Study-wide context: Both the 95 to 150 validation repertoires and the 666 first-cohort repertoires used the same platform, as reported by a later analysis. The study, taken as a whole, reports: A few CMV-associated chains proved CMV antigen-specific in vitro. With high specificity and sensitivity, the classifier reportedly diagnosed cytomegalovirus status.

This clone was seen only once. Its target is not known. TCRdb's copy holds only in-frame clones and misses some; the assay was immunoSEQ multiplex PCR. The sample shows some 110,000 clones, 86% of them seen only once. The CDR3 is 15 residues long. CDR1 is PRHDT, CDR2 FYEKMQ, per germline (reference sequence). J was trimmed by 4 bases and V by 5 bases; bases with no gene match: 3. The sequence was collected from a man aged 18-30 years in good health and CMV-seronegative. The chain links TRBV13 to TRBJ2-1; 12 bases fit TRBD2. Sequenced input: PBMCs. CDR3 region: CASSPTSGRYNEQFF. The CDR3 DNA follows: TGTGCCAGCAGCCCCACTAGCGGGAGGTACAATGAGCAGTTCTTC.